This T cell receptor (beta chain) is from a study of CD8 T cells in ankylosing spondylitis. Study results and limitations: Several highly homologous variants formed a TCR beta motif that appeared characteristic of ankylosing spondylitis blood. Disease-linked clones, CD8+, were relatively rare in peripheral blood. There was reportedly significant enrichment of clones that were disease-linked in matched ankylosing spondylitis synovial fluid.

With molecular barcodes, quantitative 5'-RACE was used to make the TCR beta libraries. Using its own MiXCR run on the 5' RACE reads, TCRdb lists one record per CDR3 protein. The sample contains 270,000 or so distinct CDR3 sequences, 15% to 20% of which appear only once. This clonotype was recorded at least ten times. Its target is not known. This CDR3 has 18 residues. Per germline, CDR1 SGHVS and CDR2 FQNEAQ. V lost 5 bases to trimming and J lost 1 base; unmatched junction nucleotides: 13. The J gene is TRBJ2-3, the V gene TRBV7-8; TRBD1 aligns across 9 bases. This receptor was taken from a male donor with ankylosing spondylitis or in good health (not recorded which). Sequenced input: blood, either unsorted or a sorted T cell fraction (not recorded which). CDR3 sequence reads: CASSLVGQGILGTDTQYF. The DNA for the CDR3 is TGTGCCAGCAGCCTAGTGGGACAGGGAATCCTCGGCACAGATACGCAGTATTTT.